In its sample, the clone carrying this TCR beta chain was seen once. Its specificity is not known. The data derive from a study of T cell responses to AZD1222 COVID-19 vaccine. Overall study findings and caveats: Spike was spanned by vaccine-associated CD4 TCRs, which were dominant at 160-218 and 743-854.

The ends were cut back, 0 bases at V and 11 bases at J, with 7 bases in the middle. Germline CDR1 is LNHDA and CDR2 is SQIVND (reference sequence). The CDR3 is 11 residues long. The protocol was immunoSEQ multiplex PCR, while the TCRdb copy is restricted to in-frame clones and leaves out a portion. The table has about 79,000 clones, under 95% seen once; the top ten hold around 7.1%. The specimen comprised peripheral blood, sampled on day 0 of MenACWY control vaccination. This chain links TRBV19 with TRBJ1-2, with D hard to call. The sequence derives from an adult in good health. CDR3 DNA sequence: TGTGCCAGTAGTATAGATCGGGCTTACACCTTC. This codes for CASSIDRAYTF.